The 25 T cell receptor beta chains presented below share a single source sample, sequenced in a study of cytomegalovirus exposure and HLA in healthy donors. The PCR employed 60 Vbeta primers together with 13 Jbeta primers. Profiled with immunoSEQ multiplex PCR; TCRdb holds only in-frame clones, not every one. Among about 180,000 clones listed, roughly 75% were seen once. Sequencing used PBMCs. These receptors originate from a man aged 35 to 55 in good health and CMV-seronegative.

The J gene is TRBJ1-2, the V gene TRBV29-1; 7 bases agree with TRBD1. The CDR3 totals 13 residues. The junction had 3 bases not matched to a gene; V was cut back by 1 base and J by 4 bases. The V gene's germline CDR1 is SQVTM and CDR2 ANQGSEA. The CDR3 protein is CSVEAPGGYGYTF. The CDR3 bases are TGCAGCGTTGAAGCCCCAGGGGGCTATGGCTACACCTTC.

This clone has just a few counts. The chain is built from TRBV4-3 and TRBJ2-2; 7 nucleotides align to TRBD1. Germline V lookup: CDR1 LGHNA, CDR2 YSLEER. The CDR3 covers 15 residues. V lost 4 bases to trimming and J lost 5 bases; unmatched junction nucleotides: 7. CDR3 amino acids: CASSPSPTGTGELFF. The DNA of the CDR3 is TGCGCCAGCAGCCCATCCCCGACAGGGACCGGGGAGCTGTTTTTT.

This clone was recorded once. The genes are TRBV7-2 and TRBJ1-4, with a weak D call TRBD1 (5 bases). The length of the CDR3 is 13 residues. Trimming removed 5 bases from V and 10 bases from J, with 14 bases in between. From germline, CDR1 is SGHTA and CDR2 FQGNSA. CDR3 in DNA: TGTGCCAGCAGCGAGGAACGGGGGGGAAAACTGTTTTTT. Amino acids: CASSEERGGKLFF.

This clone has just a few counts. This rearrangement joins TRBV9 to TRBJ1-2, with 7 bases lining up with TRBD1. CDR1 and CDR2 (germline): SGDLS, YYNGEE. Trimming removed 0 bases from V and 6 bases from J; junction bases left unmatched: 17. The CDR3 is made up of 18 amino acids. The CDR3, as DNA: TGTGCCAGCAGCGTAGAGAGGGATCCGACAGGGAAGGAGAATGGCTACACCTTC. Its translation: CASSVERDPTGKENGYTF.

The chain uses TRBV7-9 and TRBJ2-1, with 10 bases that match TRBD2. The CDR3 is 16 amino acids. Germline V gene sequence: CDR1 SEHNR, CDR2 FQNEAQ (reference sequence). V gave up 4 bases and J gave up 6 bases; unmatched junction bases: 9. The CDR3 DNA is TGTGCCAGCAGCTCCCCTACTAGCGGGACTTCCAATGAGCAGTTCTTC. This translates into CASSSPTSGTSNEQFF. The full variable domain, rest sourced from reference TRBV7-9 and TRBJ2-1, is DTGVSQNPRHKITKRGQNVTFRCDPISEHNRLYWYRQTLGQGPEFLTYFQNEAQLEKSRLLSDRFSAERPKGSFSTLEIQRTEQGDSAMYLCASSSPTSGTSNEQFFGPGTRLTVL.

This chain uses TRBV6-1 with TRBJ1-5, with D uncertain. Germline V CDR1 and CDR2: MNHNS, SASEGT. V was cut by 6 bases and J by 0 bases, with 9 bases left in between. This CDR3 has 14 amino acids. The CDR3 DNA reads TGTGCCAGCAGAGTGACGGGTAGCAATCAGCCCCAGCATTTT. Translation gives CASRVTGSNQPQHF.

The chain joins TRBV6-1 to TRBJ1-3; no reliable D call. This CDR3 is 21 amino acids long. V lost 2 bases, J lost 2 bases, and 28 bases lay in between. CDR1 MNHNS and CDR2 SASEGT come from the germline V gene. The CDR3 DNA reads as TGTGCCAGCAGTGAATACTTCCCAGGTCTGGCGGGCGTAACGGCTGGAAACACCATATATTTT. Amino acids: CASSEYFPGLAGVTAGNTIYF.

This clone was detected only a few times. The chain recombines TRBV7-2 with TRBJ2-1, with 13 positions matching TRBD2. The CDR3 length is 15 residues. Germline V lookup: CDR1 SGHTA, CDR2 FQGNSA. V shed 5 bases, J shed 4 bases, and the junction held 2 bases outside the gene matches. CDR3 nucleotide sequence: TGTGCCAGCAGCCCGGGACTAGCGGGATACAATGAGCAGTTCTTC. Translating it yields CASSPGLAGYNEQFF.

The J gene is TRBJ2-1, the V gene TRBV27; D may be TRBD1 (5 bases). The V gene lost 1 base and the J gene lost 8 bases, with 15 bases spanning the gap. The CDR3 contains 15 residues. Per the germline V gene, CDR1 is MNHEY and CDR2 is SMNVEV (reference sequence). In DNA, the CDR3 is TGTGCCAGCAGTTTATGGGGCAATGGAGAATATGAGCAGTTCTTC. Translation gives CASSLWGNGEYEQFF.

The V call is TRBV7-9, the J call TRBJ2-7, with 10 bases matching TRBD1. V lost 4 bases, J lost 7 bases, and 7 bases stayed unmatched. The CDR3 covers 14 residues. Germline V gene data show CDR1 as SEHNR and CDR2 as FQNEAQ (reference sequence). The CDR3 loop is CASSWDRGLEEQYF. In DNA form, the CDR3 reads TGTGCCAGCAGCTGGGACAGGGGTTTGGAGGAGCAGTACTTC.

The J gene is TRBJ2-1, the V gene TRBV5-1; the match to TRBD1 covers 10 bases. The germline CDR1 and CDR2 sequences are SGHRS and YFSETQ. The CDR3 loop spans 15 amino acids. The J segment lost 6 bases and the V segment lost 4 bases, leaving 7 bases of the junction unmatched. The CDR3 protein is CASSNRDRGSNEQFF. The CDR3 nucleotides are TGCGCCAGCAGCAACCGGGACAGGGGAAGCAATGAGCAGTTCTTC.

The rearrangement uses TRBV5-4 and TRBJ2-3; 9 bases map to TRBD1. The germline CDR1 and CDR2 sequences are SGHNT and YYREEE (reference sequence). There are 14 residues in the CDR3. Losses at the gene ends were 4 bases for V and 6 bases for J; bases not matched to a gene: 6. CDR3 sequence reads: CASSLGQGRDTQYF. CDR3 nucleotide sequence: TGTGCCAGCAGCCTGGGACAGGGTCGGGATACGCAGTATTTT.

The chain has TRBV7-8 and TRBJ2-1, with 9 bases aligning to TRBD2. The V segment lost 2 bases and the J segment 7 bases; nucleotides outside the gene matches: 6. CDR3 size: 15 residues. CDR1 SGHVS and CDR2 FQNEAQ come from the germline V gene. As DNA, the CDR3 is TGTGCCAGCAGCTTATATAGCGGGAGTCAAAATGAGCAGTTCTTC. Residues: CASSLYSGSQNEQFF.

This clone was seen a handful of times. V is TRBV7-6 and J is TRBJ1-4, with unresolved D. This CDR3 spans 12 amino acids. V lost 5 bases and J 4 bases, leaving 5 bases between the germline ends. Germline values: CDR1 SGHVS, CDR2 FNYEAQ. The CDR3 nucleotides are TGTGCCAGCAGCCTCCTTAATGAAAAACTGTTTTTT. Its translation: CASSLLNEKLFF.

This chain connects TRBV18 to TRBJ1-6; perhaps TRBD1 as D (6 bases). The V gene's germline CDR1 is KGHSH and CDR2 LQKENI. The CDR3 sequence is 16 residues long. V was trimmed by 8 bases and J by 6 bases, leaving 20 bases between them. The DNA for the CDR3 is TGTGCCAGCACCGGGGGGCAGGGAACGATTAATTCACCCCTCCACTTT. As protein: CASTGGQGTINSPLHF.

CDR3 region: CASSDSLAGATAEQFF. The CDR3 region has the DNA TGTGCCAGCAGTGACTCACTAGCGGGGGCTACGGCTGAGCAGTTCTTC. V gene TRBV6-4 combines with J gene TRBJ2-1; 11 nucleotides line up with TRBD2. The germline V gene has CDR1 MRHNA and CDR2 SNTAGT. CDR3 size: 16 residues. V lost 0 bases and J lost 9; bases outside the gene matches: 7.

This chain's CDR3 is CASSLREVSSGNTIYF. Written as DNA, the CDR3 is TGCGCCAGCAGCTTACGTGAGGTATCCTCTGGAAACACCATATATTTT. This chain joins TRBV5-1 and TRBJ1-3, with D unclear. The CDR3 sequence is 16 residues long. Germline CDR1 and CDR2: SGHRS and YFSETQ. Between the trimmed V and J ends, which lost 2 bases and 0 bases, there was a span of 12 bases.

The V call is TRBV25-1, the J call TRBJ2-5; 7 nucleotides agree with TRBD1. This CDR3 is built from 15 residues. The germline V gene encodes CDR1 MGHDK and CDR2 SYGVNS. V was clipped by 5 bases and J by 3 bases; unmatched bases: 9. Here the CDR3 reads CASSTNNRGKETQYF. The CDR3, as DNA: TGTGCCAGCAGTACAAACAACAGGGGTAAAGAGACCCAGTACTTC.

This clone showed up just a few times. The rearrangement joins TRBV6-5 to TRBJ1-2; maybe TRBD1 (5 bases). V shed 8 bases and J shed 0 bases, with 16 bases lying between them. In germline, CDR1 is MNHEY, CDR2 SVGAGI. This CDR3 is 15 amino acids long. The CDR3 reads CASLSYPGPNYGYTF. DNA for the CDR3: TGTGCCAGCCTCTCCTATCCAGGGCCTAACTATGGCTACACCTTC.

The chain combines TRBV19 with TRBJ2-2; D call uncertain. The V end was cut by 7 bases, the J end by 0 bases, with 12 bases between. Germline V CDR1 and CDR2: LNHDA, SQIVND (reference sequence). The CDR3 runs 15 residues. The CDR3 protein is CASTARPANTGELFF. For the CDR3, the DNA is TGTGCCAGTACCGCCAGGCCGGCGAACACCGGGGAGCTGTTTTTT.

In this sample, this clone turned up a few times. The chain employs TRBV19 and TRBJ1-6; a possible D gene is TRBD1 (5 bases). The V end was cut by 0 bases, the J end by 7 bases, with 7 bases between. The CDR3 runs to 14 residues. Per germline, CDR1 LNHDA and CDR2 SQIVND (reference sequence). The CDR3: CASSIEGRNSPLHF. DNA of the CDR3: TGTGCCAGTAGTATAGAGGGGCGAAATTCACCCCTCCACTTT.

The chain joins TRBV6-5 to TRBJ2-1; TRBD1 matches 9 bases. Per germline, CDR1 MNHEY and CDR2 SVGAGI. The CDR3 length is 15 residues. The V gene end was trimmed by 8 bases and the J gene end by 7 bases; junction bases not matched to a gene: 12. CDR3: CASEAPGTGRNEQFF. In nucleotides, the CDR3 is TGTGCCAGCGAAGCTCCCGGGACAGGGAGGAATGAGCAGTTCTTC.

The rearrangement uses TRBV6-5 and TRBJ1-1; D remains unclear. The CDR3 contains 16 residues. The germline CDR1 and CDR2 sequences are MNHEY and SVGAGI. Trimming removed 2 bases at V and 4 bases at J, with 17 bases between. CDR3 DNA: TGTGCCAGCAGTTACGGAGGAACCCCGAGCGGCACTGAAGCTTTCTTT. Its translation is CASSYGGTPSGTEAFF.

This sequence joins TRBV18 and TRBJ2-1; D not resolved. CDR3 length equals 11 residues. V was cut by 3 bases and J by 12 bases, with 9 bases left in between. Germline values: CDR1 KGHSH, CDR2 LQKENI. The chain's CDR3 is CASSPQRGQFF. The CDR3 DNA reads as TGTGCCAGCTCACCGCAACGCGGGCAGTTCTTC. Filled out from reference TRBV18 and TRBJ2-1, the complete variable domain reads NAGVMQNPRHLVRRRGQEARLRCSPMKGHSHVYWYRQLPEEGLKFMVYLQKENIIDESGMPKERFSAEFPKEGPSILRIQQVVRGDSAAYFCASSPQRGQFFGPGTRLTVL.

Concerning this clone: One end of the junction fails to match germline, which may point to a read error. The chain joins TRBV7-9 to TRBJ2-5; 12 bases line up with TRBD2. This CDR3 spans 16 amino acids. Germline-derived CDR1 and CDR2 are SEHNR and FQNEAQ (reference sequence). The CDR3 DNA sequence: TGTTCCAGCAGCCCCTCAACGACTAGCGGGAGACCAGTCCAGTACTTC. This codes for CSSSPSTTSGRPVQYF.